This T cell receptor beta chain was documented in a study of shared clonotypes between healthy human individuals. V gave up 6 bases and J gave up 3 bases, with 18 bases separating them. Germline CDR1 is SQVTM and CDR2 is ANQGSEA. This CDR3 comprises 14 residues. This clone came up many times. Other DNA variants within this sample encode the same CDR3. Sequencing was performed with immunoSEQ multiplex PCR; in TCRdb, only in-frame clones are kept and a portion is missing. The data contain 450,000 or so clones, approximately 77% of them singletons. V gene TRBV29-1 combines with J gene TRBJ2-7; D perhaps matches TRBD1 (6 bases). The receptor comes from a woman in her forties in good health. Some clones in this sample may be carry-over from other donors' samples. Sequencing was performed on PBMCs. CDR3: CSVGTGQMNYEQYF. CDR3 in DNA: TGCAGCGTGGGGACGGGACAAATGAACTACGAGCAGTACTTC.